This T cell receptor beta chain derives from a study of shared clonotypes between healthy human individuals. Study observations and caveats: Across subsets, estimated richness was generally greater for naive than for memory populations.

The CDR3 length is 14 residues. V was shortened by 8 bases and J by 1 base, with 12 bases between the two germline ends. Germline CDR1 SGDLS, CDR2 YYNGEE. With respect to this clone: What it binds is not known.

It was at deep level that the assay was run. Across several immunoSEQ plates, the genomic DNA of each subset was split evenly. The protocol was immunoSEQ multiplex PCR, while the TCRdb copy is restricted to in-frame clones and leaves out a portion. This table has roughly 2.2 million clones, around 90% appearing once. The sequenced material came from naive CD4+ T cells from PBMCs. Subset described: CD45RA+ positively selected. V gene TRBV9 combines with J gene TRBJ2-2; tentative D call: TRBD1 (6 bases). This clonotype was obtained from a man between 18 and 35 years old in good health. Some clones in this sample may be carry-over from other donors' samples. Here the CDR3 DNA reads TGTGCCAGTCAGCGGACAGAGAACACCGGGGAGCTGTTTTTT. It encodes CASQRTENTGELFF.